The 20 T cell receptor beta chains below come from one sample, sequenced in a study of cytomegalovirus exposure and HLA in healthy donors. With 60 Vbeta and 13 Jbeta primers, the PCR was carried out. The data were produced by immunoSEQ multiplex PCR, yet TCRdb's version contains in-frame clones alone and is incomplete. The data show 150,000 to 200,000 clones, with approximately 79% seen just once and about 14% held by the top ten. Material for sequencing was PBMCs. The receptors derive from a man aged 50 or older in good health and CMV-seropositive.

The CDR3 reads CASNQGAGGTEAFF. CDR3 in DNA: TGTGCCAGCAATCAGGGGGCAGGTGGGACTGAAGCTTTCTTT. This rearrangement joins TRBV5-4 to TRBJ1-1; 8 positions match TRBD1. Trimming cost V 6 bases and J 5 bases; bases outside gene matches: 9. The CDR3 extends over 14 amino acids. Germline lookup yields CDR1 SGHNT and CDR2 YYREEE (reference sequence). Looking up the rest from reference TRBV5-4 and TRBJ1-1 gives the full variable domain: ETGVTQSPTHLIKTRGQQVTLRCSSQSGHNTVSWYQQALGQGPQFIFQYYREEENGRGNFPPRFSGLQFPNYSSELNVNALELDDSALYLCASNQGAGGTEAFFGQGTRLTVV.

The J gene is TRBJ1-1, the V gene TRBV9; 8 bases match TRBD1. The CDR3 runs 14 residues. J lost 1 base, V lost 4 bases, and 3 bases had no gene match. Germline CDR1 is SGDLS and CDR2 is YYNGEE. DNA for the CDR3: TGTGCCAGCAGCAAGGGGACAGGGAACACTGAAGCTTTCTTT. Protein: CASSKGTGNTEAFF.

This clone was observed once. The CDR3 DNA is TGTGCCAGCAGTCCCCAGACGGGGAACTATGGCTACACCTTC. It is translated as CASSPQTGNYGYTF. This chain connects TRBV27 to TRBJ1-2, with unresolved D. This CDR3 is 14 amino acids long. V lost 5 bases, J lost 2 bases, and 12 bases lay in between. Germline loops: CDR1 MNHEY, CDR2 SMNVEV (reference sequence).

This clone was recorded once. The chain uses TRBV11-2 and TRBJ1-3; 11 bases map to TRBD1. Germline assignment: CDR1 SGHAT and CDR2 FQNNGV. This CDR3 spans 18 amino acids. J was trimmed by 0 bases and V by 5 bases; bases with no gene match: 9. Here the CDR3 DNA reads TGTGCCAGCAGCCCGACCGGGGGGACAGGGGGCTCTGGAAACACCATATATTTT. Translated: CASSPTGGTGGSGNTIYF.

V and J are TRBV27 and TRBJ2-5, with TRBD1 identical over 12 bases. This CDR3 comprises 15 residues. Per the germline V gene, CDR1 is MNHEY and CDR2 is SMNVEV (reference sequence). V lost 5 bases to trimming and J lost 5 bases; unmatched junction nucleotides: 6. CDR3 coding DNA: TGTGCCAGCAGTCCCGGGACAGGGGGCGCGGAGACCCAGTACTTC. Translating gives CASSPGTGGAETQYF.

The CDR3 region has the DNA TGTGCCAGCAGCGCCGACGGGATCAACTACGAGCAGTACGTC. Translated, it gives CASSADGINYEQYV. The V and J genes are TRBV11-2 and TRBJ2-7; D possibly corresponds to TRBD2 (5 bases). Germline-derived CDR1 and CDR2 are SGHAT and FQNNGV. The CDR3 contains 14 residues. Trimming took off 5 bases at V and 3 bases at J, with 14 bases between the two ends.

The chain has TRBV29-1 and TRBJ2-5; tentative D call: TRBD2 (7 bases). This CDR3 comprises 14 residues. V lost 5 bases to trimming and J lost 1 base, with 14 bases between them. Germline assignment: CDR1 SQVTM and CDR2 ANQGSEA. The CDR3 protein is CSVRGGGAQETQYF. CDR3 nucleotide sequence: TGCAGCGTTCGCGGGGGCGGGGCCCAAGAGACCCAGTACTTC.

V gene TRBV28 combines with J gene TRBJ2-1; 7 bases are shared with TRBD1. Looked up from germline, CDR1 is MDHEN and CDR2 is SYDVKM. This CDR3 spans 16 amino acids. The V segment lost 5 bases and the J segment 0 bases; nucleotides outside the gene matches: 7. CDR3 loop: CASSRYGTDSYNEQFF. CDR3 coding DNA: TGTGCCAGCAGTCGATACGGGACAGACTCCTACAATGAGCAGTTCTTC. Looking up the rest from reference TRBV28 and TRBJ2-1 gives the full variable domain: DVKVTQSSRYLVKRTGEKVFLECVQDMDHENMFWYRQDPGLGLRLIYFSYDVKMKEKGDIPEGYSVSREKKERFSLILESASTNQTSMYLCASSRYGTDSYNEQFFGPGTRLTVL.

V and J are TRBV29-1 and TRBJ1-2; 7 nucleotides align to TRBD1. From germline, CDR1 is SQVTM and CDR2 ANQGSEA. V gave up 2 bases and J gave up 1 base; unmatched junction bases: 4. This CDR3 contains 14 residues. Written as DNA, the CDR3 is TGCAGCGTTGAACGGCCAGGGGGTAACTATGGCTACACCTTC. Translating gives CSVERPGGNYGYTF.

This clone is a singleton in its sample. The chain combines TRBV28 with TRBJ1-3; D may be TRBD1 (5 bases). The germline V and J ends were trimmed by 3 bases and 3 bases, with 33 bases remaining between them. The CDR3 has 22 amino acids. CDR1 and CDR2 (germline): MDHEN, SYDVKM. CDR3 sequence reads: CASSFGDRYPKINMVDGNTIYF. The DNA for the CDR3 is TGTGCCAGCAGTTTCGGAGACAGATACCCAAAGATTAACATGGTGGATGGAAACACCATATATTTT. Together with reference TRBV28 and TRBJ1-3, the CDR3 gives the full variable domain: DVKVTQSSRYLVKRTGEKVFLECVQDMDHENMFWYRQDPGLGLRLIYFSYDVKMKEKGDIPEGYSVSREKKERFSLILESASTNQTSMYLCASSFGDRYPKINMVDGNTIYFGEGSWLTVV.

This clone came up once. The CDR3 here is CAWRRGSQETQYF. Here the CDR3 DNA reads TGTGCCTGGAGGCGGGGTAGCCAAGAGACCCAGTACTTC. The gene calls are TRBV30 and TRBJ2-5; possibly TRBD2 for D (6 bases). Germline V gene data show CDR1 as GTSNPN and CDR2 as SVGIG (reference sequence). The V end was cut by 3 bases, the J end by 1 base, with 9 bases between. This CDR3 is 13 amino acids long.

This clone has just a few counts. The chain recombines TRBV30 with TRBJ2-2; 9 nucleotides line up with TRBD2. CDR3 length: 15 amino acids. Per germline, CDR1 GTSNPN and CDR2 SVGIG (reference sequence). V shed 4 bases and J 2 bases; nucleotides not matched to a gene: 5. The CDR3 nucleotides read TGTGCCTGGACCTCGGGACTAGCCAACACCGGGGAGCTGTTTTTT. Translated: CAWTSGLANTGELFF.

The V gene is TRBV9, the J gene TRBJ2-7; TRBD2 is a possible D gene (7 bases). The germline gives CDR1 SGDLS, CDR2 YYNGEE. V lost 3 bases and J 2 bases, leaving 18 bases between the germline ends. The CDR3 covers 16 residues. The CDR3, as DNA: TGTGCCAGCAGCGGAGAGCGGGACATCTCCACCTACGAGCAGTACTTC. Protein product: CASSGERDISTYEQYF.

V and J are TRBV19 and TRBJ1-5, with a tentative D call TRBD1 (5 bases). CDR1 LNHDA and CDR2 SQIVND come from the germline V gene (reference sequence). Trimming removed 7 bases from V and 5 bases from J, with 18 bases in between. The CDR3 loop spans 15 amino acids. In DNA form, the CDR3 reads TGTGCCAGTACCAGGTGGGGCGGGAGGGATCAGCCCCAGCATTTT. This gives the protein CASTRWGGRDQPQHF.

This chain joins TRBV6-5 and TRBJ1-2; D possibly corresponds to TRBD1 (5 bases). The CDR3 sequence is 15 residues long. The V and J ends lost 8 bases and 1 base respectively, with 17 bases between them. Looked up from germline, CDR1 is MNHEY and CDR2 is SVGAGI. The CDR3 DNA is TGTGCCAGCTGGAGTGGACGGGGGTTTAACTATGGCTACACCTTC. Encoded protein: CASWSGRGFNYGYTF.

The V gene is TRBV10-3, the J gene TRBJ1-5; D perhaps matches TRBD1 (6 bases). The ends were cut back, 0 bases at V and 4 bases at J, with 19 bases in the middle. The CDR3 is 18 amino acids. The V gene's germline CDR1 is ENHRY and CDR2 SYGVKD. CDR3 bases: TGTGCCATCAGTGAGTCTCCTATGACAGGAAGGGGGAATCAGCCCCAGCATTTT. Translating gives CAISESPMTGRGNQPQHF.

Of note for this clone: An end of the junction differs from the germline gene, which may be a read error. J is TRBJ2-5 and V is TRBV2; D might be TRBD2 (5 bases). The germline V gene has CDR1 SNHLY and CDR2 FYNNEI. The CDR3 sequence is 14 residues long. In nucleotides, the CDR3 is TGTGCCAGCAGTCTAGGCGGGTTTGTAGAGGCCCAGTACTTC. It yields the protein CASSLGGFVEAQYF.

V usage is TRBV7-9 and J usage is TRBJ2-2, with 9 bases identical to TRBD2. The CDR3 has 15 residues. V lost 6 bases to trimming and J lost 6 bases; unmatched junction nucleotides: 8. Germline CDR1 and CDR2: SEHNR and FQNEAQ (reference sequence). This CDR3 is CASRVSGGMSGELFF. DNA for the CDR3: TGTGCCAGCAGAGTAAGCGGGGGGATGTCCGGGGAGCTGTTTTTT.

The chain employs TRBV7-9 and TRBJ2-1; D not resolved. The CDR3 length is 15 residues. V lost 5 bases, J lost 6 bases, and 17 bases lay in between. CDR1 and CDR2 from the germline V gene are SEHNR and FQNEAQ (reference sequence). The CDR3 spells CASSLIFPASNEQFF. CDR3 nucleotides: TGTGCCAGCAGCCTGATATTTCCCGCTAGCAATGAGCAGTTCTTC.

The V gene is TRBV18, the J gene TRBJ2-3, with TRBD2 matching 8 bases. Trimming removed 3 bases from V and 5 bases from J; junction bases left unmatched: 16. This CDR3 has 18 amino acids. CDR1 is KGHSH and CDR2 is LQKENI in the germline V gene. The CDR3 reads CASSPPAAGGFQKDTQYF. CDR3 sequence (DNA): TGTGCCAGCTCACCTCCGGCGGCGGGAGGTTTCCAGAAAGATACGCAGTATTTT.